This T cell receptor (beta chain) is drawn from a study of T cells after yellow fever vaccination. TCRdb re-derived calls from the 5' RACE reads in MiXCR, one entry per CDR3 protein. The data hold 300,000 to 400,000 distinct CDR3 sequences, with roughly a tenth observed a single time. Trimming took 5 bases from V and 1 from J, leaving 7 bases between them. The CDR3 is 13 residues long. CDR1 and CDR2 from the germline V gene are ENHRY and SYGVKD. The rearrangement links TRBV10-3 to TRBJ2-3, with no clear D. This receptor was taken from a man younger than 35 who received the YFV17D yellow fever vaccine. The specimen was CD4+ T cells sorted from PBMCs, collected 45 days after the yellow fever booster vaccination. The CDR3 coding sequence is TGTGCCATCAGTCTCTCAGGCACAGATACGCAGTATTTT. Translating gives CAISLSGTDTQYF.